This T cell receptor (beta chain) is drawn from a study of T-cell memory formation after mild COVID-19 (dated by TCRdb to about 2021). General notes on the study: TCR sequence clusters from the two donors were largely donor specific. The cohort comprised two young, previously healthy adult volunteers, one female and one male. Longitudinal TCRalpha and TCRbeta repertoire sequencing tracked T-cell clones expanding and contracting after mild COVID-19 in a couple of donors. General conclusions and limits of the study: The study included only a couple of mild cases, and larger cohorts that include severe cases with pre-infection samples were judged to be necessary. Some responding clones were detected in pre-infection memory, suggesting pre-existing cross-reactive memory T cells joined the SARS-CoV-2 response. Contracting CD4+ clones were found mainly in CM and EM memory subsets, while CD8+ clones were enriched in EMRA. Clones contracting from day 15 to 85 had balanced CD4/CD8 phenotypes, while a second wave expanding from day 15 to 37 was biased towards CD4+. The second-wave clones that peaked on day 37 were not confirmed to be SARS-CoV-2 specific.

Taken from cysteine to phenylalanine, the CDR3 has 19 residues. Kept here is only the CDR3 DNA, which spans 57 bases and is read in frame from base 1. CDR1 and CDR2 (GTSNPN, SVGIG) derive from the germline V gene (reference sequence). Compared with germline, V lacks 0 bases and J lacks 0 bases; bases without a gene match: 10. The reads were generated on an Illumina NovaSeq 6000. TCRalpha and TCRbeta cDNA libraries were built by 5'RACE with constant-segment primers, adding sample barcodes and unique molecular identifiers. RNA was extracted from every sample with Trizol reagent. The libraries were amplified in two PCR steps, and the second step added a second sample barcode and Illumina TruSeq adapters. Sequencing of libraries was performed on an Illumina NovaSeq with 2 x 150 bp paired-end reads. Per the authors' processing: Reads were demultiplexed and collapsed into UMI-guided consensus sequences with migec v1.2.7. Using mixcr v2.1.11, UMI consensuses were aligned to TRA and TRB V and J templates and then assembled into clonotypes. A clonotype was counted as expanded or contracted only if both edgeR and NoisET called the change significant, with noise models trained on biological replicates. For edgeR calls, a false discovery rate-adjusted p below 0.01 and a log2 fold-change threshold of 1 were applied. As an exploratory analysis of dynamics, max-normalized trajectories of the 1000 most abundant clonotypes were examined with PCA combined with hierarchical clustering. Each responding clone was given a CD4 or CD8 phenotype based on the CD4+ and CD8+ repertoires, which had been sequenced separately. TCRdb reworked the public reads: Q25 trimming with fastp, MiXCR clone assembly, productive beta chains retained. Identical CDR3 protein sequences are pooled into one entry, listed with their most common genes and DNA. Clone size and V and J calls follow TCRdb, not the original study. Within this sample are 140,000 or so distinct CDR3 sequences, with roughly 6.2% of them counted one time only. The leading ten clones occupy more than 2% of the sample.

PBMCs were isolated by Ficoll-Paque density gradient centrifugation. A note on this clonotype: Its antigen is still unknown. No base quality values were provided; no much bigger clone lies one nucleotide off.

The chain employs TRBV30 and TRBJ2-1, with 11 middle bases fitting TRBD2. The receptor was derived from an adult woman who had mild COVID-19 (a few samples of this study predate the infection). The sample titles of this study are shuffled in the database, so cell type and time point are left out; the donor was told from shared clones. The material sequenced was PBMCs or a T cell subset sorted from them (not recorded which). The CDR3 amino acid sequence is: CAWSVLLAGGISSYNEQFF. The nucleotides read TGTGCCTGGAGTGTACTTCTAGCGGGAGGAATAAGCTCCTACAATGAGCAGTTCTTC.